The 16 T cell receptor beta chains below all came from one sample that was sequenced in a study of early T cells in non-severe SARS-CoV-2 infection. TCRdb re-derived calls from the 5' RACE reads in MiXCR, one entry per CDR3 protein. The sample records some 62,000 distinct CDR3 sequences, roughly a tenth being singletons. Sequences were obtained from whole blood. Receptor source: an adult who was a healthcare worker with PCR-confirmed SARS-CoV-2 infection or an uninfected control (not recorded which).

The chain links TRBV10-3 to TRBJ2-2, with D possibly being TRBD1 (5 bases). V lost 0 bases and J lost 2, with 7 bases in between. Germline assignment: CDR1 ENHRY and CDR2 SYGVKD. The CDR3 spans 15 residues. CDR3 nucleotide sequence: TGTGCCATCAGTGAGTCGCGGACAAACACCGGGGAGCTGTTTTTT. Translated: CAISESRTNTGELFF.

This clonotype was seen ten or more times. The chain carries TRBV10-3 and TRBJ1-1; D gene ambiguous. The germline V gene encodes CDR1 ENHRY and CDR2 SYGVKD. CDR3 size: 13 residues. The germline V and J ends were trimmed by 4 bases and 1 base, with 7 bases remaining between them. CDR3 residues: CAISGRQNTEAFF. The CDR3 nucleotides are TGTGCCATCAGTGGGAGGCAGAACACTGAAGCTTTCTTT.

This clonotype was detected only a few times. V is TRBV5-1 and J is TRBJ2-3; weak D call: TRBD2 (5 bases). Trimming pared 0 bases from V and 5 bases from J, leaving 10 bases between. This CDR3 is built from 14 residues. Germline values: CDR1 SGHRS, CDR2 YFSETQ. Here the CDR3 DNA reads TGCGCCAGCAGCTTGGCCGGGGAGTTAGATACGCAGTATTTT. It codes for CASSLAGELDTQYF.

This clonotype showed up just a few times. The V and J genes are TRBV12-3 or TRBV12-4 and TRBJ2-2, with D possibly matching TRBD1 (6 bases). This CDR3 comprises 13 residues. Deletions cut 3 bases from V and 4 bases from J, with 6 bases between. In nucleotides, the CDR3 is TGTGCCAGCAGTTTCAGGGGCACCGGGGAGCTGTTTTTT. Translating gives CASSFRGTGELFF.

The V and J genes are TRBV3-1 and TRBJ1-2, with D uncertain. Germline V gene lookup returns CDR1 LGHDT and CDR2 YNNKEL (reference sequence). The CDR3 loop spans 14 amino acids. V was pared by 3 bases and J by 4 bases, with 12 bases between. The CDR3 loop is CASSQARESYGYTF. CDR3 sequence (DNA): TGTGCCAGCAGCCAGGCGAGGGAGTCCTATGGCTACACCTTC.

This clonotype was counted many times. CDR3 nucleotides: TGTGCCAGCAGCCGCCGGGCCAGACAATACACAGATACGCAGTATTTT. Translating gives CASSRRARQYTDTQYF. V gene TRBV7-2 combines with J gene TRBJ2-3; D is uncertain. CDR1 SGHTA and CDR2 FQGNSA come from the germline V gene. V lost 5 bases and J 2 bases, leaving 17 bases between the germline ends. The CDR3 covers 16 residues.

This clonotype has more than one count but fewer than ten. CDR3 protein: CASRKTGQDTEAFF. The DNA of the CDR3 is TGTGCCAGCAGAAAAACGGGACAGGACACTGAAGCTTTCTTT. This chain uses TRBV7-3 with TRBJ1-1; 8 nucleotides align to TRBD1. After removal of 6 bases from V and 3 bases from J, the junction contained 6 bases not matched to a gene. Germline loops: CDR1 SGHTA, CDR2 FQGTGA. The CDR3 contains 14 residues.

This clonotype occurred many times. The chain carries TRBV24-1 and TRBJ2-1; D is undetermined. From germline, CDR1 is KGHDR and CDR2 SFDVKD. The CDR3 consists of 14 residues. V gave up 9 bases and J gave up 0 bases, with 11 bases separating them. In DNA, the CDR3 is TGTGCCACCTCGACACCATACTCCTACAATGAGCAGTTCTTC. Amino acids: CATSTPYSYNEQFF.

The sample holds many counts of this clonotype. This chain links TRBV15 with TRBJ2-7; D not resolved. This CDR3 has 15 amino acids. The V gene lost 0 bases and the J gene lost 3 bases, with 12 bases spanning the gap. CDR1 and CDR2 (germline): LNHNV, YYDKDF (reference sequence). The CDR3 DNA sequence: TGTGCCACCAGCAGAGAACGCATCCTAAACTACGAGCAGTACGTC. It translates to CATSRERILNYEQYV.

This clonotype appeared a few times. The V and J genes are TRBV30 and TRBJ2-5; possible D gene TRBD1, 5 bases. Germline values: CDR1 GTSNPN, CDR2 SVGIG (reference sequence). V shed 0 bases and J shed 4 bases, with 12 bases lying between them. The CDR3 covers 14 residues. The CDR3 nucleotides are TGTGCCTGGAGTGTACGCGGAACAGGAGAGACCCAGTACTTC. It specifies CAWSVRGTGETQYF.

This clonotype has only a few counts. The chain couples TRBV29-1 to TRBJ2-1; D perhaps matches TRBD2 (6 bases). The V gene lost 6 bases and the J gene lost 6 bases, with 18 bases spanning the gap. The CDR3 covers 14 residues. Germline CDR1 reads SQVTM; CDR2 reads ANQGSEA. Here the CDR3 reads CSVGRGTGGNEQFF. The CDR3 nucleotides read TGCAGCGTCGGTCGGGGGACCGGAGGCAATGAGCAGTTCTTC.

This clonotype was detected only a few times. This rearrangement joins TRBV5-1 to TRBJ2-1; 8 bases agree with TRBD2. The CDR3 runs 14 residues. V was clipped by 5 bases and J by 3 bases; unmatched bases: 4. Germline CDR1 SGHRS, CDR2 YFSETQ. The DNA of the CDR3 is TGCGCCAGCAGAGGCAGCGGGGGCTACAATGAGCAGTTCTTC. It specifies CASRGSGGYNEQFF.

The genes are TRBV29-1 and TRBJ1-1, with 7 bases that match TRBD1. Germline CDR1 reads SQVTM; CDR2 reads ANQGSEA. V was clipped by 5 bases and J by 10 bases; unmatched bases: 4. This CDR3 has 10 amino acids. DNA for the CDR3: TGCAGCGTTTACCGGGACAGAGCTTTCTTT. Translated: CSVYRDRAFF.

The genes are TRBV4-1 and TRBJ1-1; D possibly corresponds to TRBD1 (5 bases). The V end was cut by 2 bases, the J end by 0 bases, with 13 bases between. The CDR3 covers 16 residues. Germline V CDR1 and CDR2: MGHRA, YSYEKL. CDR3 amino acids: CASSQSTGTVNTEAFF. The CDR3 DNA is TGCGCCAGCAGCCAATCCACGGGGACGGTGAACACTGAAGCTTTCTTT.

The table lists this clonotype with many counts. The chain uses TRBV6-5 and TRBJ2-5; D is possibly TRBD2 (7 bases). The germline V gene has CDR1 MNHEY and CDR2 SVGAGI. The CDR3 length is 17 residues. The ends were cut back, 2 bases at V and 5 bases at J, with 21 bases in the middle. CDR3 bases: TGTGCCAGCAGTTACGACGCGGGGGCCACATCCCGCGAGACCCAGTACTTC. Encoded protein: CASSYDAGATSRETQYF.

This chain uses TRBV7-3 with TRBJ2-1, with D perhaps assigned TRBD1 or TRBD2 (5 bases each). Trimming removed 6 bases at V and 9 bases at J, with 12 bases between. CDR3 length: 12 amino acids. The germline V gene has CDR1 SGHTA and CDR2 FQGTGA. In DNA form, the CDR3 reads TGTGCCAGCAGGGGGGTTAGAGGTGAGCAGTTCTTC. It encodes CASRGVRGEQFF.